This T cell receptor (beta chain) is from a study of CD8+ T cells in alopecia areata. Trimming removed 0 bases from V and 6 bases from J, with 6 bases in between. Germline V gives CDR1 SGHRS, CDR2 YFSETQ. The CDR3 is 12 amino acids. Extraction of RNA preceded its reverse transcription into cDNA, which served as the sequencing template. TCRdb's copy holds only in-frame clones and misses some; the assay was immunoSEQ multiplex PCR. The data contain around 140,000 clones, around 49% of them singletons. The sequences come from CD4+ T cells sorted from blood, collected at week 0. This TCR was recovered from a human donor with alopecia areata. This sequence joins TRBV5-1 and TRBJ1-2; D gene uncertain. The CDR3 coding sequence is TGCGCCAGCAGCTTGGACTTAGATGGCTACACCTTC. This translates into CASSLDLDGYTF.